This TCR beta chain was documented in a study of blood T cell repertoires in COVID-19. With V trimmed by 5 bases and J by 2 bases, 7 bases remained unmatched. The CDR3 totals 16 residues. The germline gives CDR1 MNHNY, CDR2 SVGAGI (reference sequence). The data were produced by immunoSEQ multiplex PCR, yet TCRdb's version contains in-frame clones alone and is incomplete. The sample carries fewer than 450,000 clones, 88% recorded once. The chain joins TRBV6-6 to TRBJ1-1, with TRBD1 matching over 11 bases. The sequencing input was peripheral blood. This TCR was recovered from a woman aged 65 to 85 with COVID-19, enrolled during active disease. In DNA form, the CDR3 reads TGTGCCAGCAGTGTATCCGGGACAGGGGGTAACACTGAAGCTTTCTTT. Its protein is CASSVSGTGGNTEAFF.